These 18 T cell receptor beta chains originate from one sample sequenced in a study of blood T cell repertoires in COVID-19. Libraries were prepared by immunoSEQ multiplex PCR; TCRdb keeps only in-frame clonotypes and omits some of them. The data contain around 270,000 clones, 80% to 85% of them seen just once; the ten biggest clones take up 1.5%. The sequenced material came from peripheral blood. The receptors originated from a woman aged 40 to 50 who had recovered from COVID-19.

This chain joins TRBV6-4 and TRBJ2-2, with TRBD1 as a possible D gene (5 bases). The ends were cut back, 3 bases at V and 4 bases at J, with 9 bases in the middle. The V gene's germline CDR1 is MRHNA and CDR2 SNTAGT. The CDR3 runs to 14 residues. The CDR3 reads CASSERTSTGELFF. DNA for the CDR3: TGTGCCAGCAGTGAAAGGACAAGCACCGGGGAGCTGTTTTTT.

This chain connects TRBV9 to TRBJ2-3, with D possibly TRBD1 on 7 matching bases. The V end lost 0 bases, the J end lost 7 bases, and 18 bases lay between the germline ends. CDR3 length: 16 residues. Germline V lookup: CDR1 SGDLS, CDR2 YYNGEE. Here the CDR3 DNA reads TGTGCCAGCAGCGTAGGATCCAGGGGGAGCGGGTATACGCAGTATTTT. It translates to CASSVGSRGSGYTQYF. Full variable domain (remainder filled in from reference TRBV9 and TRBJ2-3): DSGVTQTPKHLITATGQRVTLRCSPRSGDLSVYWYQQSLDQGLQFLIQYYNGEERAKGNILERFSAQQFPDLHSELNLSSLELGDSALYFCASSVGSRGSGYTQYFGPGTRLTVL.

This chain uses TRBV18 with TRBJ1-4; a weak D match, TRBD1 (6 bases). CDR1 and CDR2 from the germline V gene are KGHSH and LQKENI. V lost 2 bases, J lost 6 bases, and 10 bases lay in between. The CDR3 contains 14 residues. CDR3 sequence (DNA): TGTGCCAGCTCACCAGGGGGCTTCGATGAAAAACTGTTTTTT. Its protein is CASSPGGFDEKLFF.

The J gene is TRBJ1-6, the V gene TRBV5-1; D not resolved. Trimming stripped 0 bases from V and 8 bases from J, with 6 bases between. The germline V gene encodes CDR1 SGHRS and CDR2 YFSETQ. CDR3 length: 13 residues. The chain's CDR3 is CASSLAGYSPLHF. The DNA of the CDR3 is TGCGCCAGCAGCTTGGCCGGGTATTCACCCCTCCACTTT.

The chain uses TRBV5-1 and TRBJ2-7; tentatively, D is TRBD1 (5 bases). V lost 3 bases and J lost 0, with 19 bases in between. The CDR3 is 17 residues long. The germline gives CDR1 SGHRS, CDR2 YFSETQ. In nucleotides, the CDR3 is TGCGCCAGCAGCTGGGTTTATAGGGGCCAGAGCTCCTACGAGCAGTACTTC. Amino acid sequence: CASSWVYRGQSSYEQYF.

The rearrangement uses TRBV19 and TRBJ2-7, with 7 nucleotides matching TRBD1. CDR1 is LNHDA and CDR2 is SQIVND in the germline V gene (reference sequence). The CDR3 spans 13 residues. Trimming cost V 5 bases and J 6 bases; bases outside gene matches: 7. The CDR3 sequence is CASSWQGDGEQYF. DNA for the CDR3: TGTGCCAGTAGTTGGCAGGGGGACGGCGAGCAGTACTTC.

The chain uses TRBV30 and TRBJ1-6; D is undetermined. With 0 bases removed from V and 0 bases from J, the gap between germline ends came to 6 bases. There are 15 residues in the CDR3. CDR1 and CDR2 from the germline V gene are GTSNPN and SVGIG (reference sequence). The CDR3 region has the DNA TGTGCCTGGAGTGTAACCGGCTCCTATAATTCACCCCTCCACTTT. This gives the protein CAWSVTGSYNSPLHF.

CDR3 region: CASSFQPGASEQYF. CDR3 bases: TGTGCCAGCAGTTTTCAACCTGGGGCATCAGAGCAGTACTTC. This chain joins TRBV28 and TRBJ2-7, with D possibly being TRBD1 (5 bases). The germline V gene encodes CDR1 MDHEN and CDR2 SYDVKM. The V and J ends lost 3 bases and 7 bases respectively, with 16 bases between them. This CDR3 region has 14 residues.

V and J are TRBV3-1 (or the pseudogene TRBV3-2) and TRBJ2-1, with TRBD1 as a possible D gene (6 bases). The germline gives CDR1 LGHDT, CDR2 YNNKEL (reference sequence). The V end lost 3 bases, the J end lost 10 bases, and 16 bases lay between the germline ends. The CDR3 has 14 amino acids. The CDR3 spells CASSQTRTVREQFF. The CDR3 DNA reads TGTGCCAGCAGCCAGACAAGGACAGTTCGGGAGCAGTTCTTC.

This clone came up a few times. The V call is TRBV4-1, the J call TRBJ1-3; D is unresolved. V was trimmed by 4 bases and J by 0 bases, leaving 13 bases between them. Per the germline V gene, CDR1 is MGHRA and CDR2 is YSYEKL. The length of the CDR3 is 16 residues. The CDR3 DNA sequence: TGCGCCAGCAGCCGGTCGACAACTCGCTCTGGAAACACCATATATTTT. Translation gives CASSRSTTRSGNTIYF.

The chain combines TRBV2 with TRBJ1-4, with no clear D. CDR1 is SNHLY and CDR2 is FYNNEI in the germline V gene. The V and J ends lost 6 bases and 8 bases respectively, with 4 bases between them. CDR3 size: 10 residues. Here the CDR3 DNA reads TGTGCCAGCAGCGTCGAAAAACTGTTTTTT. It codes for CASSVEKLFF.

The chain carries TRBV29-1 and TRBJ1-1, with no clear D. Trimming cost V 0 bases and J 9 bases, with 11 bases left between them. This CDR3 has 12 residues. The V gene's germline CDR1 is SQVTM and CDR2 ANQGSEA. CDR3 loop: CSVEDTGRQAFF. The CDR3 coding sequence is TGCAGCGTTGAAGATACCGGGAGGCAAGCTTTCTTT.

The CDR3 coding sequence is TGTGCCAGCTCACCAGCCTCCAGGACACCTTTATCCTACGAGCAGTACTTC. Translation: CASSPASRTPLSYEQYF. The chain has TRBV18 and TRBJ2-7, with D perhaps matching TRBD1 (5 bases). The V end lost 2 bases, the J end lost 1 base, and 18 bases lay between the germline ends. This CDR3 has 17 amino acids. Germline lookup yields CDR1 KGHSH and CDR2 LQKENI. The complete variable domain, with remaining parts taken from reference TRBV18 and TRBJ2-7, reads NAGVMQNPRHLVRRRGQEARLRCSPMKGHSHVYWYRQLPEEGLKFMVYLQKENIIDESGMPKERFSAEFPKEGPSILRIQQVVRGDSAAYFCASSPASRTPLSYEQYFGPGTRLTVT.

This sequence joins TRBV7-2 and TRBJ2-2; D is perhaps TRBD2 (6 bases). Trimming pared 6 bases from V and 5 bases from J, leaving 19 bases between. CDR1 is SGHTA and CDR2 is FQGNSA in the germline V gene. CDR3 length: 16 amino acids. The CDR3 region has the DNA TGTGCCAGCAGGCCCGACTCGGGAGTGGAGACCGGGGAGCTGTTTTTT. It yields the protein CASRPDSGVETGELFF.

CDR3 in amino acids: CASSLSGTEAFF. DNA of the CDR3: TGTGCCAGCAGTTTATCCGGGACAGAAGCTTTCTTT. The V gene is TRBV27, the J gene TRBJ1-1; perhaps TRBD1 as D (6 bases). The V end was cut by 0 bases, the J end by 8 bases, with 7 bases between. This CDR3 is built from 12 residues. The germline CDR1 and CDR2 sequences are MNHEY and SMNVEV (reference sequence).

The chain links TRBV2 to TRBJ2-7, with TRBD1 as a possible D gene (6 bases). The CDR3 spans 15 residues. Trimming took off 6 bases at V and 4 bases at J, with 19 bases between the two ends. The germline gives CDR1 SNHLY, CDR2 FYNNEI. The CDR3 nucleotides are TGTGCCAGCAGGGAAAGGACAGCCGCCGTGTACGAGCAGTACTTC. Translation: CASRERTAAVYEQYF.

This chain links TRBV3-1 (or the pseudogene TRBV3-2) with TRBJ2-1; 11 bases match TRBD1. Looked up from germline, CDR1 is LGHDT and CDR2 is YNNKEL (reference sequence). The junction had 5 bases not matched to a gene; V was cut back by 6 bases and J by 4 bases. CDR3 size: 15 residues. For the CDR3, the DNA is TGTGCCAGCAGTTTCGGACAGGGGGCGTACAATGAGCAGTTCTTC. It codes for CASSFGQGAYNEQFF.

This clone was counted only a few times. V gene TRBV18 combines with J gene TRBJ1-1; TRBD1 is a possible D gene (6 bases). This CDR3 region has 14 residues. Deletions cut 6 bases from V and 4 bases from J, with 15 bases between. CDR1 is KGHSH and CDR2 is LQKENI in the germline V gene. The DNA for the CDR3 is TGTGCCAGCTCGCTGGACACAGGGAGCACTGAAGCTTTCTTT. As protein: CASSLDTGSTEAFF.